Listed here are 30 T cell receptor beta chains from one sample, sequenced in a study of blood T cell repertoires in COVID-19. The repertoire was sequenced with immunoSEQ multiplex PCR; TCRdb's copy has only in-frame clones and lacks some. The data contain 200,000 to 250,000 clones, around 83% of them singletons. Sequencing was performed on peripheral blood. The receptors derive from a woman in her fifties or sixties with COVID-19, enrolled during active disease.

The chain combines TRBV7-2 with TRBJ1-1; 7 nucleotides match TRBD1. CDR3 length: 17 residues. Germline V CDR1 and CDR2: SGHTA, FQGNSA. J lost 3 bases, V lost 4 bases, and 14 bases had no gene match. The CDR3 reads CASSSIRQGRRDTEAFF. The CDR3 coding sequence is TGTGCCAGCAGCTCCATCCGACAGGGTCGGAGGGACACTGAAGCTTTCTTT.

V gene TRBV2 combines with J gene TRBJ1-1; D is possibly TRBD1 (5 bases). Trimming took off 8 bases at V and 10 bases at J, with 11 bases between the two ends. CDR1 and CDR2 (germline): SNHLY, FYNNEI. The CDR3 runs to 10 residues. This CDR3 is CASGGKGAFF. CDR3 nucleotides: TGTGCCAGCGGGGGGAAGGGAGCTTTCTTT.

The chain recombines TRBV5-1 with TRBJ2-1; the match to TRBD1 covers 9 bases. This CDR3 contains 14 residues. V was pared by 3 bases and J by 9 bases, with 7 bases of the junction left unmatched. Germline CDR1 is SGHRS and CDR2 is YFSETQ. The chain's CDR3 is CASSSRDRVGEQFF. CDR3 DNA: TGCGCCAGCAGCTCACGGGACAGGGTGGGTGAGCAGTTCTTC.

This chain links TRBV19 with TRBJ1-4; the match to TRBD1 covers 7 bases. Per the germline V gene, CDR1 is LNHDA and CDR2 is SQIVND (reference sequence). CDR3 length equals 14 residues. With 5 bases clipped from V and 4 bases from J, the junction kept 4 bases outside the gene matches. CDR3 coding DNA: TGTGCCAGTAGTTTGGGACAGCGTAATGAAAAACTGTTTTTT. As protein: CASSLGQRNEKLFF.

The DNA for the CDR3 is TGTGCAAGTCGCTCTGCCCCAGTGACAGCCTATGGCTACACCTTC. Its protein product is CASRSAPVTAYGYTF. The chain combines TRBV12-2 with TRBJ1-2; TRBD1, as called in the table, went unchecked against the DNA. TRBV12-2 is a recognized pseudogene. The CDR3 is 15 amino acids.

The chain joins TRBV5-4 to TRBJ1-5, with a tentative D call TRBD1 (5 bases). V was pared by 4 bases and J by 9 bases, with 17 bases between. Germline V gene lookup returns CDR1 SGHNT and CDR2 YYREEE (reference sequence). This CDR3 is 14 amino acids long. CDR3 amino acids: CASSRDRGEPPQHF. The DNA for the CDR3 is TGTGCCAGCAGCCGGGATCGGGGGGAGCCGCCCCAGCATTTT.

The J gene is TRBJ1-2, the V gene TRBV19; TRBD1 aligns across 8 bases. This CDR3 is 14 amino acids long. V dropped 5 bases and J dropped 5; count of bases not matched to a gene: 7. CDR1 and CDR2 (germline): LNHDA, SQIVND (reference sequence). The CDR3: CASSPRTGKYGYTF. The CDR3 DNA is TGTGCCAGTAGTCCCCGGACAGGGAAGTATGGCTACACCTTC.

This chain joins TRBV5-1 and TRBJ1-2, with D maybe TRBD1 (5 bases). Germline-derived CDR1 and CDR2 are SGHRS and YFSETQ. The CDR3 has 14 residues. V lost 4 bases and J 4 bases, leaving 14 bases between the germline ends. The CDR3 DNA reads as TGCGCCAGCAGCCCTGGGGCAGGGTCCTATGGCTACACCTTC. Residues: CASSPGAGSYGYTF. Looking up the rest from reference TRBV5-1 and TRBJ1-2 gives the full variable domain: KAGVTQTPRYLIKTRGQQVTLSCSPISGHRSVSWYQQTPGQGLQFLFEYFSETQRNKGNFPGRFSGRQFSNSRSEMNVSTLELGDSALYLCASSPGAGSYGYTFGSGTRLTVV.

The genes are TRBV11-2 and TRBJ1-2; TRBD1 might be the D (5 bases). Germline values: CDR1 SGHAT, CDR2 FQNNGV. This CDR3 comprises 14 residues. Trimming stripped 1 base from V and 1 base from J, with 7 bases between. The CDR3: CASSLVQGNYGYTF. The DNA of the CDR3 is TGTGCCAGCAGCTTAGTTCAGGGTAACTATGGCTACACCTTC.

The J gene is TRBJ2-2, the V gene TRBV2; unclear D gene. Germline values: CDR1 SNHLY, CDR2 FYNNEI. The CDR3 has 13 residues. The V end lost 5 bases, the J end lost 1 base, and 5 bases lay between the germline ends. DNA of the CDR3: TGTGCCAGCAGTATCAGGAACACCGGGGAGCTGTTTTTT. Translated, it gives CASSIRNTGELFF.

The chain has TRBV2 and TRBJ2-7; D is ambiguous. The CDR3 loop spans 9 amino acids. The V end lost 8 bases, the J end lost 5 bases, and 4 bases lay between the germline ends. Germline V lookup: CDR1 SNHLY, CDR2 FYNNEI. CDR3: CASGHEQYV. DNA for the CDR3: TGTGCCAGCGGGCACGAGCAGTACGTC.

This clone was seen only once. The chain uses TRBV7-2 and TRBJ2-2; 8 positions agree with TRBD1. Germline loops: CDR1 SGHTA, CDR2 FQGNSA. The length of the CDR3 is 16 residues. J gave up 5 bases and V 5 bases, and 10 bases lay outside the gene matches. For the CDR3, the DNA is TGTGCCAGCAGCCCCGAGGCAGGGGGCCGGACCGGGGAGCTGTTTTTT. This gives the protein CASSPEAGGRTGELFF.

CDR3 loop: CATSDVQGRADTQYF. CDR3 nucleotide sequence: TGTGCCACCAGTGATGTACAAGGGAGGGCAGATACGCAGTATTTT. The chain has TRBV24-1 and TRBJ2-3; 7 bases agree with TRBD2. This CDR3 comprises 15 residues. Germline assignment: CDR1 KGHDR and CDR2 SFDVKD. V gave up 3 bases and J gave up 4 bases; unmatched junction bases: 6.

This clone was detected once. The rearrangement links TRBV9 to TRBJ1-2; perhaps TRBD1 as D (5 bases). CDR1 and CDR2 (germline): SGDLS, YYNGEE. The CDR3 spans 14 residues. The V gene lost 0 bases and the J gene lost 2 bases, with 8 bases spanning the gap. This CDR3 reads CASSVAAGNYGYTF. The CDR3 bases are TGTGCCAGCAGCGTAGCGGCAGGGAACTATGGCTACACCTTC.

The chain has TRBV19 and TRBJ2-1; weak D call: TRBD2 (5 bases). V gave up 0 bases and J gave up 5 bases, with 20 bases separating them. This CDR3 is built from 18 residues. CDR1 and CDR2 from the germline V gene are LNHDA and SQIVND (reference sequence). CDR3 in amino acids: CASSIDPLALSGDNEQFF. CDR3 DNA sequence: TGTGCCAGTAGTATAGATCCCCTCGCCCTGTCCGGGGACAATGAGCAGTTCTTC.

The chain's CDR3 is CASSDEAGGAFISYEQYV. CDR3 DNA: TGTGCCAGCAGTGACGAAGCTGGGGGGGCATTCATTTCCTACGAGCAGTACGTC. J is TRBJ2-7 and V is TRBV6-1; D possibly corresponds to TRBD2 (7 bases). Germline loops: CDR1 MNHNS, CDR2 SASEGT. Trimming removed 3 bases at V and 1 base at J, with 22 bases between. This CDR3 region has 18 residues.

CDR3 protein: CAISGGLLNEQFF. The CDR3 DNA sequence: TGTGCCATCAGCGGGGGGCTCCTCAATGAGCAGTTCTTC. The chain uses TRBV2 and TRBJ2-1, with 9 bases lining up with TRBD2. V was pared by 10 bases and J by 6 bases, with 7 bases of the junction left unmatched. This CDR3 has 13 amino acids. Germline CDR1 and CDR2: SNHLY and FYNNEI.

The genes are TRBV2 and TRBJ2-7; D is perhaps TRBD2 (5 bases). The V gene lost 6 bases and the J gene lost 4 bases, with 10 bases spanning the gap. Germline CDR1 SNHLY, CDR2 FYNNEI. CDR3 length: 12 residues. In DNA, the CDR3 is TGTGCCAGCAGGGTGCGAGGGTACGAGCAGTACGTC. Translation gives CASRVRGYEQYV.

The chain joins TRBV24-1 to TRBJ1-4; the D gene is possibly TRBD1 (6 bases). Germline V gene lookup returns CDR1 KGHDR and CDR2 SFDVKD. V was cut by 4 bases and J by 8 bases, with 16 bases left in between. The CDR3 contains 15 residues. The CDR3 spells CATSDPKGGLEKLFF. In nucleotides, the CDR3 is TGTGCCACCAGTGACCCGAAGGGGGGGCTGGAAAAACTGTTTTTT.

The CDR3 sequence is CASSVLSTDTQYF. In DNA, the CDR3 is TGTGCCAGCAGTGTACTATCCACAGATACGCAGTATTTT. The V call is TRBV2, the J call TRBJ2-3; no clear D gene. V lost 4 bases, J lost 2 bases, and 7 bases lay in between. The CDR3 runs to 13 residues. The germline CDR1 and CDR2 sequences are SNHLY and FYNNEI.

The chain joins TRBV6-5 to TRBJ2-7, with a tentative D call TRBD1 (6 bases). Germline-derived CDR1 and CDR2 are MNHEY and SVGAGI. This CDR3 spans 14 amino acids. V lost 6 bases and J lost 0, with 12 bases in between. The CDR3 sequence is CASRIRGGSYEQYF. CDR3 sequence (DNA): TGTGCCAGCAGGATCCGAGGGGGCTCCTACGAGCAGTACTTC.

The V call is TRBV19, the J call TRBJ1-4; 8 bases fit TRBD1. V trimming: 5 bases; J trimming: 3 bases; junction bases outside the gene matches: 5. Per germline, CDR1 LNHDA and CDR2 SQIVND (reference sequence). The CDR3 is 15 amino acids. The DNA for the CDR3 is TGTGCCAGTAGTTTACAGGGGGGGTCTAATGAAAAACTGTTTTTT. Translation: CASSLQGGSNEKLFF.

This clone was recorded only once. The rearrangement joins TRBV15 to TRBJ2-5, with 7 bases identical to TRBD1. This CDR3 is 14 amino acids long. V lost 5 bases to trimming and J lost 7 bases; unmatched junction nucleotides: 10. In germline, CDR1 is LNHNV, CDR2 YYDKDF (reference sequence). The CDR3 is CATSDRVPVRTQYF. The CDR3 DNA reads TGTGCCACCAGCGACAGGGTTCCCGTTAGGACCCAGTACTTC.

The chain carries TRBV4-2 and TRBJ1-3, with D tentatively TRBD1 (5 bases). CDR3 size: 17 residues. CDR1 is LGHNA and CDR2 is YNFKEQ in the germline V gene. Trimming removed 0 bases from V and 4 bases from J, with 16 bases in between. CDR3 DNA: TGTGCCAGCAGCCAAGATCTTTTTCGACAGTTCGGAAACACCATATATTTT. It encodes CASSQDLFRQFGNTIYF.

This chain joins TRBV5-4 and TRBJ2-5, with D perhaps matching TRBD1 (6 bases). CDR1 SGHNT and CDR2 YYREEE come from the germline V gene (reference sequence). This CDR3 is 15 amino acids long. V was pared by 0 bases and J by 5 bases, with 14 bases between. CDR3 loop: CASSLAWGRGETQYF. The CDR3 bases are TGTGCCAGCAGCTTGGCCTGGGGGCGCGGGGAGACCCAGTACTTC.

This clone was seen more than once but under ten times. The rearrangement joins TRBV9 to TRBJ1-1; 9 bases map to TRBD1. Germline lookup yields CDR1 SGDLS and CDR2 YYNGEE. V lost 9 bases, J lost 8 bases, and 14 bases stayed unmatched. This CDR3 is built from 14 residues. CDR3 sequence: CATSTGTGLSEAFF. The DNA of the CDR3 is TGTGCCACGAGTACCGGGACAGGGCTATCCGAAGCTTTCTTT.

The chain has TRBV24-1 and TRBJ2-1; 9 nucleotides line up with TRBD1. In germline, CDR1 is KGHDR, CDR2 SFDVKD. Germline trimming cut 3 bases from V and 0 bases from J; bases unmatched to any gene: 8. The CDR3 runs 18 residues. The CDR3 nucleotides are TGTGCCACCAGTGATACCGGGACAGGGACGAGCTCCTACAATGAGCAGTTCTTC. This codes for CATSDTGTGTSSYNEQFF.

This clone was seen a handful of times. J is TRBJ1-3 and V is TRBV2; tentative D call: TRBD1 (5 bases). The CDR3 totals 14 residues. Trimming stripped 5 bases from V and 4 bases from J, with 12 bases between. The germline gives CDR1 SNHLY, CDR2 FYNNEI. The CDR3 DNA follows: TGTGCCAGCAGTCAAGGGGAGTACGGAAACACCATATATTTT. Encoded protein: CASSQGEYGNTIYF.

The chain joins TRBV27 to TRBJ2-1; TRBD2 agrees at 7 bases. This CDR3 contains 15 residues. Germline values: CDR1 MNHEY, CDR2 SMNVEV (reference sequence). V was clipped by 6 bases and J by 5 bases; unmatched bases: 10. In nucleotides, the CDR3 is TGTGCCAGCAGCCCCCGGGGGGTCTTAAACAATGAGCAGTTCTTC. As protein: CASSPRGVLNNEQFF.

The V and J genes are TRBV11-2 and TRBJ2-2, with D possibly TRBD2 on 6 matching bases. Trimming took off 1 base at V and 4 bases at J, with 13 bases between the two ends. Germline loops: CDR1 SGHAT, CDR2 FQNNGV. CDR3 size: 16 residues. The DNA for the CDR3 is TGTGCCAGCAGCTTAGGACGGGGGAGGAGCACCGGGGAGCTGTTTTTT. Protein product: CASSLGRGRSTGELFF.